This TCR beta chain is from a study of CD8 T cells in ankylosing spondylitis. The study, taken as a whole, reports: It appeared that ankylosing spondylitis blood was characterized by a TCR beta motif of several highly homologous variants. Disease-linked clones bore a CD8+ phenotype, appearing relatively rarely in peripheral blood. Researchers reportedly found disease-linked clones significantly enriched in matched ankylosing spondylitis synovial fluid.

About this clonotype itself: Its antigen is unidentified.

Trimming left V 4 bases short and J 8 bases short, with 20 bases between. In germline, CDR1 is MGHRA, CDR2 YSYEKL. The CDR3 has 16 amino acids. TCRdb reprocessed the 5' RACE reads via MiXCR and lists one record per CDR3 protein. The table lists tens of thousands of distinct CDR3 sequences, 6.2% of them singletons. V is TRBV4-1 and J is TRBJ2-2, with D perhaps being TRBD1 or TRBD2 (5 bases each). Sequencing input: synovial fluid, either unsorted or a sorted T cell fraction (not recorded which). This sequence originates from a male donor with ankylosing spondylitis. The CDR3 bases are TGCGCCAGCAGCCCTACGACGGGGCCTCGCGGTGGGGAGCTGTTTTTT. This sequence encodes CASSPTTGPRGGELFF.